These 25 T cell receptor beta chains came from one sample sequenced in a study of response to subunit inactivated influenza vaccine. TCRdb reanalysed the RT-PCR reads using MiXCR and keeps one entry per CDR3 protein. The table lists about 800,000 distinct CDR3 sequences, 21% of them singletons. The starting material was PBMCs from blood, obtained around 5 days after vaccination. These TCRs come from a man aged 45-65 years who received an inactivated influenza vaccine.

This clonotype was detected a few times. The chain has TRBV12-3 or TRBV12-4 and TRBJ2-7; TRBD1 matches 7 bases. The CDR3 contains 14 residues. Trimming at V came to 7 bases and at J to 1 base, leaving 7 bases not matched to a gene. CDR3 sequence: CASTRTGVSYEQYF. DNA for the CDR3: TGTGCCAGCACCCGAACAGGGGTTTCCTACGAGCAGTACTTC.

This clonotype was picked up many times. This chain's CDR3 is CASSQAGGGMLNTEAFF. Here the CDR3 DNA reads TGCGCCAGCAGCCAAGCCGGGGGGGGGATGTTGAACACTGAAGCTTTCTTT. The J gene is TRBJ1-1, the V gene TRBV4-3, with D maybe TRBD1 (5 bases). V lost 1 base to trimming and J lost 0 bases, with 15 bases between them. The germline V gene has CDR1 LGHNA and CDR2 YSLEER. The CDR3 is made up of 17 amino acids.

The chain combines TRBV15 with TRBJ2-1; TRBD2 matches at 7 bases. This CDR3 contains 16 residues. J lost 3 bases, V lost 1 base, and 6 bases had no gene match. Germline CDR1 is LNHNV and CDR2 is YYDKDF (reference sequence). The chain's CDR3 is CATSRGGGTLYNEQFF. As DNA, the CDR3 is TGTGCCACCAGCAGAGGGGGAGGGACTCTCTACAATGAGCAGTTCTTC.

This chain joins TRBV27 and TRBJ1-3; no clear D. Trimming cost V 2 bases and J 0 bases, with 8 bases left between them. CDR1 MNHEY and CDR2 SMNVEV come from the germline V gene (reference sequence). The CDR3 has 15 amino acids. The CDR3 loop is CASSLEGTSGNTIYF. The DNA for the CDR3 is TGTGCCAGCAGTTTAGAAGGTACCTCTGGAAACACCATATATTTT.

The J gene is TRBJ1-1, the V gene TRBV29-1, with TRBD1 matching 12 bases. Trimming removed 3 bases from V and 4 bases from J; junction bases left unmatched: 6. CDR3 length equals 15 residues. CDR1 is SQVTM, CDR2 ANQGSEA, per germline. The CDR3 nucleotides are TGCAGCGTTGAGGGACAGGGGGCTAGAGCCACTGAAGCTTTCTTT. It translates to CSVEGQGARATEAFF.

As to this clonotype: Compared with germline, one end of the junction differs, possibly owing to a read error. This chain uses TRBV6-5 with TRBJ2-2, with a weak D call TRBD2 (6 bases). The CDR3 runs to 16 residues. Germline V gives CDR1 MNHEY, CDR2 SVGAGI. The CDR3 loop is CASSYSYSRDLGGLFF. In DNA, the CDR3 is TGTGCCAGCAGTTACTCCTATAGTCGTGATCTCGGGGGGCTGTTTTTT.

This clonotype has more than one count but fewer than ten. The chain couples TRBV20-1 to TRBJ2-1; the D gene is possibly TRBD1 (6 bases). V was cut by 5 bases and J by 5 bases, with 16 bases left in between. There are 14 residues in the CDR3. The germline gives CDR1 DFQATT, CDR2 SNEGSKA (reference sequence). The CDR3 DNA is TGCAGTGCTTTCGACAGGCTCCAACACAATGAGCAGTTCTTC. Translating it yields CSAFDRLQHNEQFF.

This clonotype showed up just a few times. The chain couples TRBV5-1 to TRBJ1-1; no reliable D call. The CDR3 consists of 14 residues. CDR1 and CDR2 (germline): SGHRS, YFSETQ. Trimming took off 0 bases at V and 0 bases at J, with 6 bases between the two ends. Here the CDR3 DNA reads TGCGCCAGCAGCTTGGCGGAAGTGAACACTGAAGCTTTCTTT. Its protein is CASSLAEVNTEAFF.

The chain combines TRBV12-3 or TRBV12-4 with TRBJ1-2, with D possibly being TRBD1 (6 bases). Trimming took off 7 bases at V and 5 bases at J, with 20 bases between the two ends. The CDR3 runs 15 residues. The chain's CDR3 is CASTLRLGHQYGYTF. The CDR3 DNA is TGTGCCAGCACCCTCAGGCTGGGACATCAGTATGGCTACACCTTC.

This clonotype has more than one count but fewer than ten. The rearrangement links TRBV4-3 to TRBJ2-4; D ambiguous. V was trimmed by 0 bases and J by 3 bases, leaving 12 bases between them. The length of the CDR3 is 16 residues. CDR1 is LGHNA and CDR2 is YSLEER in the germline V gene. The CDR3: CASSQDFGPVKNIQYF. CDR3 DNA: TGCGCCAGCAGCCAAGATTTTGGGCCTGTCAAAAACATTCAGTACTTC.

The sample holds a few counts of this clonotype. This chain links TRBV7-3 with TRBJ2-1; 9 positions match TRBD1. This CDR3 is 13 amino acids long. V was pared by 3 bases and J by 13 bases, with 7 bases of the junction left unmatched. Germline V CDR1 and CDR2: SGHTA, FQGTGA. CDR3 region: CASSFQGTGIQFF. The CDR3 DNA is TGTGCCAGCAGCTTTCAAGGGACAGGGATACAGTTCTTC.

This clonotype was detected a few times. The rearrangement links TRBV9 to TRBJ1-2, with D uncertain. The CDR3 has 15 amino acids. Trimming removed 3 bases at V and 2 bases at J, with 14 bases between. Germline lookup yields CDR1 SGDLS and CDR2 YYNGEE. As DNA, the CDR3 is TGTGCCAGCAGCGCCAGAGACGGCCACAACTATGGCTACACCTTC. Protein sequence: CASSARDGHNYGYTF.

The rearrangement links TRBV13 to TRBJ2-1; TRBD1 aligns across 8 bases. The CDR3 is 15 amino acids. In germline, CDR1 is PRHDT, CDR2 FYEKMQ (reference sequence). With V trimmed by 6 bases and J by 7 bases, 11 bases remained unmatched. The CDR3 region is CASSSTGGMRNEQFF. The CDR3 DNA reads as TGTGCCAGCAGTTCAACAGGGGGGATGAGGAATGAGCAGTTCTTC.

The table lists this clonotype with many counts. The rearrangement uses TRBV6-6 and TRBJ2-1; D is ambiguous. Per germline, CDR1 MNHNY and CDR2 SVGAGI (reference sequence). The length of the CDR3 is 13 residues. V was cut by 3 bases and J by 6 bases, with 9 bases left in between. In DNA, the CDR3 is TGTGCCAGCAGTTATGGGTGGGGCAATGAGCAGTTCTTC. This sequence encodes CASSYGWGNEQFF.

This clonotype was seen a few times. The rearrangement joins TRBV4-3 to TRBJ2-1; 7 bases match TRBD2. Germline values: CDR1 LGHNA, CDR2 YSLEER. This CDR3 is 19 amino acids long. V was pared by 1 base and J by 0 bases, with 12 bases of the junction left unmatched. The CDR3 reads CASSQVGASGHYSYNEQFF. Here the CDR3 DNA reads TGCGCCAGCAGCCAAGTTGGCGCTAGCGGCCACTACTCCTACAATGAGCAGTTCTTC.

The CDR3 DNA follows: TGTGCCAGCAGTTTAGGGGGCAGTGGAAACGAGCAGTACTTC. It yields the protein CASSLGGSGNEQYF. The chain carries TRBV27 and TRBJ2-7, with a tentative D call TRBD1 (6 bases). This CDR3 region has 14 residues. Trimming took 2 bases from V and 5 from J, leaving 13 bases between them. Per the germline V gene, CDR1 is MNHEY and CDR2 is SMNVEV (reference sequence).

This chain links TRBV20-1 with TRBJ1-5; D possibly corresponds to TRBD1 (6 bases). V lost 0 bases, J lost 4 bases, and 13 bases lay in between. The CDR3 length is 15 residues. CDR1 is DFQATT and CDR2 is SNEGSKA in the germline V gene (reference sequence). CDR3 DNA: TGCAGTGCTAGAGATATCCAGGGGTGGAATCAGCCCCAGCATTTT. Its protein is CSARDIQGWNQPQHF.

This clonotype was recorded many times. The junction does not match germline at one end; this may be a read error. This sequence joins TRBV7-2 and TRBJ2-7, with D perhaps TRBD1 (6 bases). CDR3 length equals 14 residues. The germline gives CDR1 SGHTA, CDR2 FQGNSA. The CDR3 spells CASSLGRGTYEQYF. In nucleotides, the CDR3 is TGTGCCAGCAGTTTAGGCAGGGGAACCTACGAGCAGTACTTC.

The table lists this clonotype with a few counts. This rearrangement joins TRBV6-5 to TRBJ1-5; D perhaps matches TRBD1 (5 bases). The CDR3 totals 13 residues. Trimming took off 2 bases at V and 9 bases at J, with 11 bases between the two ends. Germline V CDR1 and CDR2: MNHEY, SVGAGI. The CDR3: CASSYAGWAPQHF. In DNA, the CDR3 is TGTGCCAGCAGTTACGCAGGGTGGGCGCCCCAGCATTTT.

V is TRBV6-2 or TRBV6-3 and J is TRBJ1-5; tentatively, D is TRBD1 (5 bases). This CDR3 has 13 amino acids. V dropped 5 bases and J dropped 9 bases, with 14 bases sitting between them. Germline CDR1 MNHEY, CDR2 SVGEGT. Here the CDR3 reads CASSPGEGMPQHF. CDR3 nucleotides: TGTGCCAGCAGTCCCGGAGAGGGGATGCCCCAGCATTTT.

The chain has TRBV29-1 and TRBJ1-1, with TRBD1 matching over 11 bases. CDR3 length: 13 amino acids. Trimming at V came to 6 bases and at J to 9 bases, leaving 9 bases not matched to a gene. CDR1 SQVTM and CDR2 ANQGSEA come from the germline V gene. The CDR3 DNA reads TGCAGCGTCCTAGGACAGGGGGCCCGTCAAGCTTTCTTT. This gives the protein CSVLGQGARQAFF.

This clonotype occurred a few times. The V gene is TRBV5-6, the J gene TRBJ1-1; D is ambiguous. In germline, CDR1 is SGHDT, CDR2 YYEEEE. V was trimmed by 2 bases and J by 5 bases, leaving 7 bases between them. This CDR3 is 12 amino acids long. The CDR3 DNA sequence: TGTGCCAGCAGCTTAAGGCAAACTGAAGCTTTCTTT. Encoded protein: CASSLRQTEAFF.

This clonotype was counted between two and nine times. The chain joins TRBV12-3 or TRBV12-4 to TRBJ2-5, with D unclear. V lost 5 bases and J lost 1, with 8 bases in between. This CDR3 contains 13 residues. The CDR3 DNA is TGTGCCAGCAGTCCGCTATTCCAAGAGACCCAGTACTTC. Its translation is CASSPLFQETQYF.

The chain carries TRBV5-1 and TRBJ2-1, with 8 positions matching TRBD2. Germline loops: CDR1 SGHRS, CDR2 YFSETQ. CDR3 length equals 15 residues. Trimming removed 4 bases from V and 4 bases from J; junction bases left unmatched: 7. In nucleotides, the CDR3 is TGCGCCAGCAGCCAAACTAGCGGACCTTACAATGAGCAGTTCTTC. This translates into CASSQTSGPYNEQFF. The complete variable domain, with remaining parts taken from reference TRBV5-1 and TRBJ2-1, reads KAGVTQTPRYLIKTRGQQVTLSCSPISGHRSVSWYQQTPGQGLQFLFEYFSETQRNKGNFPGRFSGRQFSNSRSEMNVSTLELGDSALYLCASSQTSGPYNEQFFGPGTRLTVL.

This chain connects TRBV7-9 to TRBJ2-5; no definite D call. V was pared by 5 bases and J by 1 base, with 17 bases between. The CDR3 runs to 16 residues. Germline-derived CDR1 and CDR2 are SEHNR and FQNEAQ (reference sequence). This CDR3 reads CASSLLPTTPQETQYF. The CDR3 DNA sequence: TGTGCCAGCAGCCTCCTACCTACGACTCCCCAAGAGACCCAGTACTTC.